The 4 T cell receptor beta chains below were found in one sample sequenced in a study of shared clonotypes between healthy human individuals. Measured with immunoSEQ multiplex PCR; TCRdb has only the in-frame clones, and not every one. The sample has about half a million clones; roughly 80% are singletons. The sequenced sample consisted of PBMCs. The origin of the receptors is a woman between 35 and 50 years old in good health. Some clones in this sample may be carry-over from other donors' samples.

The sample holds a few counts of this clone. The rearrangement joins TRBV18 to TRBJ2-7; 7 bases match TRBD1. CDR3 length: 14 residues. Germline V gene lookup returns CDR1 KGHSH and CDR2 LQKENI. Trimming cost V 1 base and J 6 bases; bases outside gene matches: 6. The CDR3, as DNA: TGTGCCAGCTCACCACAGGGGGCGATTACCGAGCAGTACTTC. It encodes CASSPQGAITEQYF.

This chain joins TRBV9 and TRBJ1-5; D ambiguous. V lost 4 bases, J lost 6 bases, and 14 bases lay in between. Germline values: CDR1 SGDLS, CDR2 YYNGEE. The CDR3 has 14 amino acids. The CDR3 protein is CASSPGNRGQPQHF. In DNA form, the CDR3 reads TGTGCCAGCAGCCCTGGGAACAGAGGTCAGCCCCAGCATTTT.

Concerning this clone itself: This sample also contains other DNA sequences that code for the same CDR3. The chain recombines TRBV28 with TRBJ2-7; 13 nucleotides match TRBD2. This CDR3 contains 15 residues. The germline CDR1 and CDR2 sequences are MDHEN and SYDVKM. With 4 bases clipped from V and 3 bases from J, the junction kept 3 bases outside the gene matches. This CDR3 reads CASSSLAGGDYEQYF. The CDR3 DNA follows: TGTGCCAGCAGTTCACTAGCGGGGGGGGACTACGAGCAGTACTTC.

The CDR3 DNA reads TGTGCCAGCTCACCCAGGGTCGGGGGCACAGATACGCAGTATTTT. Translated: CASSPRVGGTDTQYF. The chain combines TRBV18 with TRBJ2-3; either TRBD1 or TRBD2 may supply D (5 bases each). The V end lost 3 bases, the J end lost 1 base, and 11 bases lay between the germline ends. The length of the CDR3 is 15 residues. CDR1 and CDR2 from the germline V gene are KGHSH and LQKENI.